The clone carrying this T cell receptor (beta chain) occurred a few times. Its specificity is not known. The investigators made TCR beta cDNA from roughly 0.45 ug total RNA, using a constant-region primer. Amplification in three nested multiplex PCR rounds with slightly modified ARM-PCR gave rise to TCR beta libraries. TRBV1-TRBV30 forward and Cbeta reverse primers drove the first two roughly 9-cycle rounds. MiXCR was run by TCRdb on the multiplex PCR reads, yielding one entry per CDR3 protein. The sample gives 300,000 to 400,000 distinct CDR3 sequences, over 55% of which show up once; roughly 9% is in the top ten. The researchers obtained blood RNA from unsorted whole blood and also extracted germline DNA. They drew approximately 3.8 milliliters of peripheral blood before surgery. This CDR3 contains 16 residues. V dropped 5 bases and J dropped 2; count of bases not matched to a gene: 9. Per the germline V gene, CDR1 is MDHEN and CDR2 is SYDVKM.

The data stem from a study of tumor-infiltrating lymphocytes in primary liver carcinoma. The wider study: Resecting the tumor surgically was how the patients' primary liver carcinoma was treated. Study outcomes and limitations: Tumor region pairs showed greater overlap than either tumor-adjacent or tumor-blood pairs did.

The sequence was obtained from a man in his forties with primary liver carcinoma and hepatitis B virus infection. This rearrangement joins TRBV28 to TRBJ1-5, with 7 bases identical to TRBD1. Input material: peripheral blood. DNA of the CDR3: TGTGCCAGCAGTCCCCTAAGACAGGGCCGCAATCAGCCCCAGCATTTT. Its translation is CASSPLRQGRNQPQHF.